A single TCR beta chain is shown here with its context. This clonotype came up a few times. Its antigen is still unknown. Base qualities were left out, and no much larger clone turns up one base away. The data were taken from a study of blood T cells in healthy people across ages (dated by TCRdb to the mid-2010s). Context from the whole study: In model experiments, roughly one uniquely barcoded TCR beta cDNA molecule per two T cells was captured by template switching. The donors were split into four age groups: young (average about 16 years), middle-aged (over 35), aged (over 55) and long-lived (more than 80). To avoid experimental bias, donors of different ages were randomly spread across the sequencing lanes. Two additional independent replicas of 1 million unique cDNA reads from the same blood draw were analyzed for two donors (one aged 18 to 30 and one aged 80 or older). To track age-related changes in TCR beta repertoire diversity, the study relied on deep sequencing normalized with unique cDNA molecular identifiers. Results the study describes overall, beyond this receptor: A strong correlation was found between observed TCR beta diversity and the percentage of naive T cells measured by flow cytometry. The long-lived group showed more naive CD4+ T cells, fewer expanded clones and increased TCR diversity than the aged group, suggesting age selection. Observed TCR beta diversity per million T cells fell roughly linearly with age, and a significant reduction was already apparent by age roughly 41. Estimates of total diversity from one million sequenced T cells were regarded as lower bounds and underestimates. Because the CMV infection status of the donors was unknown, age-related changes in expanded clonotypes may potentially have been confounded. Because profiling used bulk unsorted PBMCs, naive and antigen-experienced compartments could not be compared conclusively.

The donors were some 36 Caucasian individuals from Russia, aged roughly 6 to 100 years, who were systemically healthy. Approximately 10 milliliters of peripheral blood were collected from each donor into EDTA-treated Vacutainer tubes. Ficoll-Paque density-gradient centrifugation was used to isolate PBMCs, with at least 7 million obtained per sample. Trizol reagent was used to extract total RNA from the PBMCs, yielding at least 5.5 micrograms per sample. The percentages of naive CD45RAhigh/CD27high T cells were determined by flow cytometry on a PBMC aliquot from every donor. Libraries were made using 5' RACE. The sequencer listed for this sample is Illumina HiSeq 2500. The second PCR ran for roughly 7 to 12 cycles and used a J-beta primer mix along with a sample-barcoded 5' primer. A template-switch 5' adaptor carrying 12 random nucleotides introduced a unique molecular identifier onto each TCR beta cDNA molecule. Each sample yielded at least 3 million CDR3-containing paired-end reads. The Mint cDNA synthesis kit, primed by a TRBC-specific oligonucleotide, was used to synthesize first-strand cDNA from all RNA. After uracil-DNA glycosylase treatment, a first 18-cycle PCR used universal primers M1SS and BC2_uni_R on all cDNA. Concerning the study's data processing: Each sample was normalized by randomly selecting 1 million high-quality reads, each carrying a distinct molecular identifier. Instead of being binned into consensus sequences, reads with shared molecular identifiers were discarded. CDR3 identification, clonotype clustering and error correction used MiTCR with a Q25 quality threshold and the strictest error-elimination algorithm. A nonparametric unseen species model with Euler transformation was used to estimate a lower bound on total TCR beta diversity. TCRdb redid the processing of the public reads, applying fastp at Q25 and MiXCR, and retained in-frame beta chains. Rows with a matching CDR3 protein are joined into one entry that keeps the most common DNA and genes. V and J calls and clone size were set by TCRdb, not the authors. The sample has more than 1 million distinct CDR3 sequences on record, less than 50% of them singletons. Under 20% of the sample is taken by the ten largest.

The cysteine opens and the phenylalanine closes a CDR3 of 14 amino acids. Only the CDR3 DNA stays, 42 bases, in frame from base 1. The germline V gene encodes CDR1 DFQATT and CDR2 SNEGSKA (reference sequence). The sequenced sample was blood. The sequence came from a woman aged 60-75 years in good health. The rearrangement joined TRBV20-1 to TRBJ2-4; no D gene call is confident. Judging by the DNA end, TRBJ2-7 fits better; the J call may be wrong. The DNA is as follows: TGCAGTGCTAGAGCCCAGGCCAAACCCTACGAGCAGTACTTC. Translation gives CSARAQAKPYEQYF.